This T cell receptor beta chain originates from a study of cytomegalovirus exposure and HLA in healthy donors. Findings and caveats of the study: Prior analysis indicated that the majority of TCR beta V segments exhibited productivity approximately 87% or approximately 30% of the time.

PCR used 60 Vbeta primers and 13 Jbeta primers. The protocol was immunoSEQ multiplex PCR, while the TCRdb copy is restricted to in-frame clones and leaves out a portion. The sample lists 110,000 to 150,000 clones; around 10% were seen once. Of note for this clone: What it binds is unknown.

The CDR3 loop spans 15 amino acids. CDR1 is ENHRY, CDR2 SYGVKD, per germline. The J segment lost 9 bases and the V segment lost 2 bases, leaving 10 bases of the junction unmatched. This TCR came from a male donor in good health and CMV-seronegative. The chain recombines TRBV10-3 with TRBJ2-7, with 10 bases matching TRBD2. The sequencing sample was made of PBMCs. CDR3 sequence: CAISEQREGYERQYF. The CDR3 DNA follows: TGTGCCATCAGTGAGCAGCGGGAGGGCTACGAGCGGCAGTACTTC.